The clone carrying this TCR beta chain was seen more than once but under ten times. Its antigen remains unknown. This sample was included in a study of vaccination and CD4 T cells after COVID-19. Background on the study: Six males and four females, two Hispanic, made up the convalescents. Ranging from 14 to 241, the interval between dose two and post-vaccine sampling had a median of 72 days. Subjects got two shots of BNT162b2 or mRNA-1273 vaccine.

Germline values: CDR1 MNHNS, CDR2 SASEGT. Trimming shortened V by 6 bases and J by 8 bases, and 28 bases separated the two germline ends. The CDR3 sequence is 17 residues long. Treatment described: approximately 9-day PBMC culture with coronavirus spike peptide pools or control peptides (ViraFEST assay). The Oncomine TCR Beta short-read assay was applied to DNA of cultured CD4+ T cells. TCRdb independently ran MiXCR on the PCR reads; one entry per CDR3 protein. Of around 13,000 distinct CDR3 sequences listed, roughly 50% are singletons. This clonotype was obtained from a human donor who had recovered from COVID-19. The sequencing input was CD4+ T cells from blood, cultured in vitro. The chain has TRBV6-1 and TRBJ1-2, with no clear D. CDR3 in amino acids: CASSSDPRQNALLGYTF. CDR3 nucleotides: TGTGCCAGCAGCTCAGACCCTCGGCAGAATGCACTATTGGGCTACACCTTC.